This TCR beta chain is drawn from a study of PD-L1 blockade in urothelial cancer. Study overall: Between 0 and 3 chemotherapy regimens preceded treatment for each patient. Blood was evaluated 3 weeks (second dose) and 6 weeks after therapy began.

As to time point: peripheral blood 6 weeks after treatment start. TCRdb's copy holds only in-frame clones and misses some; the assay was immunoSEQ multiplex PCR. The data show approximately 18,000 clones, about 83% seen once. The CDR3 consists of 16 residues. The junction had 7 bases not matched to a gene; V was cut back by 8 bases and J by 0 bases. CDR1 is LNHNV, CDR2 YYDKDF, per germline (reference sequence). Sequencing used PBMCs, obtained around atezolizumab (anti-PD-L1) treatment. This receptor was obtained from a man aged 45-65 years with urothelial cancer. The chain joins TRBV15 to TRBJ2-6, with 7 positions matching TRBD1. CDR3 sequence (DNA): TGTGCCACCCGACAGGGCGACAACTCTGGGGCCAACGTCCTGACTTTC. Its protein is CATRQGDNSGANVLTF. Full variable domain (remainder filled in from reference TRBV15 and TRBJ2-6): DAMVIQNPRYQVTQFGKPVTLSCSQTLNHNVMYWYQQKSSQAPKLLFHYYDKDFNNEADTPDNFQSRRPNTSFCFLDIRSPGLGDTAMYLCATRQGDNSGANVLTFGAGSRLTVL.